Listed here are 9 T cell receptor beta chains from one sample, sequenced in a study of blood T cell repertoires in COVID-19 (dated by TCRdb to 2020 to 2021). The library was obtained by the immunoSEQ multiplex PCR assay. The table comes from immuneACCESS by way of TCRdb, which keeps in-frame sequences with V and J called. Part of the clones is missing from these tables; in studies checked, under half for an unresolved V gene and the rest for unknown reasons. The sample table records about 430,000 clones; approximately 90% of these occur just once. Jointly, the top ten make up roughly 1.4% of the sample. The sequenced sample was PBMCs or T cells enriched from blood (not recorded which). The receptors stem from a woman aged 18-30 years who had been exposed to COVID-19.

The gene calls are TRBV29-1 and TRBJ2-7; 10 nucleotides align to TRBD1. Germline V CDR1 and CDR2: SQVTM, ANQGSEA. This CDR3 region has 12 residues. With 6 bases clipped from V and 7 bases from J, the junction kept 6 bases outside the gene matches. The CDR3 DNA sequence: TGCAGCGTCGGGACAGGGGACGGAGAGCAGTACTTC. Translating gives CSVGTGDGEQYF.

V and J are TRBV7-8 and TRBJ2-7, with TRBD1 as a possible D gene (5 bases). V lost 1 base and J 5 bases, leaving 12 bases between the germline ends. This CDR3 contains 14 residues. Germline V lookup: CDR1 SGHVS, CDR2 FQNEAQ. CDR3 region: CASSLEPAGNEQYF. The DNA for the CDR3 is TGTGCCAGCAGCTTAGAACCGGCAGGGAACGAGCAGTACTTC.

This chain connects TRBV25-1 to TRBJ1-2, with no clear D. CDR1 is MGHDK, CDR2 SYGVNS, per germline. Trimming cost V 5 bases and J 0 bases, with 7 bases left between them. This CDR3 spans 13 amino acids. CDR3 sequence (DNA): TGTGCCAGCAGTTTCGGAGCTAACTATGGCTACACCTTC. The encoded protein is CASSFGANYGYTF.

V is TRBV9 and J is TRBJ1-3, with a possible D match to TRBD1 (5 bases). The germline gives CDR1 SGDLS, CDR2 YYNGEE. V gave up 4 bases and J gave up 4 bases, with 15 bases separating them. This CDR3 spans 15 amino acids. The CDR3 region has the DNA TGTGCCAGCAGCACCTGGGACTGGACGGGAAACACCATATATTTT. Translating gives CASSTWDWTGNTIYF.

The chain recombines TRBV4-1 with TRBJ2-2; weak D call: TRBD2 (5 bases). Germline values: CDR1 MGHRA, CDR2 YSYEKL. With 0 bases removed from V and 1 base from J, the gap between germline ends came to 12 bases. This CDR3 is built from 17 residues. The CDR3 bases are TGCGCCAGCAGCCAAGAATACGGGGTACTGAACACCGGGGAGCTGTTTTTT. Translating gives CASSQEYGVLNTGELFF.

The CDR3 bases are TGTGCCAGTGAGAGCGGACAGTTCCACGAGCAGTACTTC. The encoded protein is CASESGQFHEQYF. The gene calls are TRBV19 and TRBJ2-7; TRBD1 might be the D (6 bases). V gave up 8 bases and J gave up 5 bases, with 16 bases separating them. The CDR3 contains 13 residues. Germline CDR1 reads LNHDA; CDR2 reads SQIVND (reference sequence).

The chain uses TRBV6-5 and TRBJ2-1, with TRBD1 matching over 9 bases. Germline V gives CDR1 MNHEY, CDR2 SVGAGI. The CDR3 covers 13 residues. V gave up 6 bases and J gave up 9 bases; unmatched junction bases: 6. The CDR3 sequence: CASRRQGGSEQFF. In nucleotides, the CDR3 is TGTGCCAGCAGGAGACAGGGGGGGAGTGAGCAGTTCTTC.

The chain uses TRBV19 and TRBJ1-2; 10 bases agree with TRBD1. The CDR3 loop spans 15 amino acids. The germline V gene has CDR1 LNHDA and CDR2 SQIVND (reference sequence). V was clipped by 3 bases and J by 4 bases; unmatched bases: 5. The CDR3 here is CASSIGQGGVYGYTF. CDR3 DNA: TGTGCCAGTAGTATCGGACAGGGGGGAGTCTATGGCTACACCTTC.

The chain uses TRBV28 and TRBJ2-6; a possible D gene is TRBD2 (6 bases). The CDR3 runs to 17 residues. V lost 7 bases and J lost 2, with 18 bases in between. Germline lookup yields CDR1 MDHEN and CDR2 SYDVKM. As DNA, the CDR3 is TGTGCCAGCATCCCCGGGGGATGGGGTACTGGGGCCAACGTCCTGACTTTC. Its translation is CASIPGGWGTGANVLTF.